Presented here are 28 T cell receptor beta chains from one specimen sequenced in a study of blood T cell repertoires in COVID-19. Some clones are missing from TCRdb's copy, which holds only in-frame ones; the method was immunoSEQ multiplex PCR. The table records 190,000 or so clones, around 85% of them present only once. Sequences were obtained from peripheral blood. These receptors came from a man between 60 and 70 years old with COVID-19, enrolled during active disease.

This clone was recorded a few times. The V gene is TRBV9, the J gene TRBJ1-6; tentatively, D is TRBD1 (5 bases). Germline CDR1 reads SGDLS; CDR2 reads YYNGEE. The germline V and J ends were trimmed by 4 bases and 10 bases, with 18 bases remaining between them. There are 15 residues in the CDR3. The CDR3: CASSPNQGVGSPLHF. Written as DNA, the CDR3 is TGTGCCAGCAGCCCGAATCAAGGGGTGGGATCACCCCTCCACTTT.

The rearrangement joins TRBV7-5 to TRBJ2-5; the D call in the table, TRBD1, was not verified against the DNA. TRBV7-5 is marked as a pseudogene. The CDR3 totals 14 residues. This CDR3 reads CVRSLAQVGETQYF. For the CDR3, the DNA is TGTGTCAGAAGCTTAGCACAGGTCGGAGAGACCCAGTACTTC.

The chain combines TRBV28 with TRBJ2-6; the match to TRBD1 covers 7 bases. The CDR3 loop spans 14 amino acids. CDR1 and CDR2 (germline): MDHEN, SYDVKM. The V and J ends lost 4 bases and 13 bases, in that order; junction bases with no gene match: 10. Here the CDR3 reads CASSSTDRAGVLTF. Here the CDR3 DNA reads TGTGCCAGCAGTTCCACCGACAGGGCTGGAGTCCTGACTTTC.

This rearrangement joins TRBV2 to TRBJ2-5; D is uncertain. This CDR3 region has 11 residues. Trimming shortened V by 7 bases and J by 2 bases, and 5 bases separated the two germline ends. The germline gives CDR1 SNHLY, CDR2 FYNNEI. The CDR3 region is CASTVQETQYF. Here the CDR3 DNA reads TGTGCCAGCACCGTACAAGAGACCCAGTACTTC.

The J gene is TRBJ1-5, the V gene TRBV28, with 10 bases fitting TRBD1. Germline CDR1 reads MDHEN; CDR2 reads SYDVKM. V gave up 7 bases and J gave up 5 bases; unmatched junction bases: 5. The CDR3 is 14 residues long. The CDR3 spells CASTQTGGHQPQHF. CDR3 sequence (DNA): TGTGCCAGCACCCAGACAGGGGGCCATCAGCCCCAGCATTTT.

CDR3 bases: TGTGCCTGGAGCGGGGGGAACATTCAGTACTTC. Its protein is CAWSGGNIQYF. The chain carries TRBV30 and TRBJ2-4; 7 nucleotides match TRBD2. V was clipped by 3 bases and J by 7 bases; unmatched bases: 0. This CDR3 comprises 11 residues. Per the germline V gene, CDR1 is GTSNPN and CDR2 is SVGIG (reference sequence). Complete variable domain (other parts from reference TRBV30 and TRBJ2-4): SQTIHQWPATLVQPVGSPLSLECTVEGTSNPNLYWYRQAAGRGLQLLFYSVGIGQISSEVPQNLSASRPQDRQFILSSKKLLLSDSGFYLCAWSGGNIQYFGAGTRLSVL.

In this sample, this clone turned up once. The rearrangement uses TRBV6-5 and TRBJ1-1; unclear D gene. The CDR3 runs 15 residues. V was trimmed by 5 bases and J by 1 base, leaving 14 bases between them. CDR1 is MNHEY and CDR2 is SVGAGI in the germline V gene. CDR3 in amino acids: CASSPFGVGNTEAFF. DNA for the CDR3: TGTGCCAGCAGTCCCTTCGGGGTGGGGAACACTGAAGCTTTCTTT.

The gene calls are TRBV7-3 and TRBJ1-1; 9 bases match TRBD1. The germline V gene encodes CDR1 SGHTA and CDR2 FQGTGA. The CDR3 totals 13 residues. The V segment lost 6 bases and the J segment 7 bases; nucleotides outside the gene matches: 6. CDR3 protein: CASSFGQGFEAFF. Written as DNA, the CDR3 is TGTGCCAGCAGTTTTGGACAGGGGTTTGAAGCTTTCTTT.

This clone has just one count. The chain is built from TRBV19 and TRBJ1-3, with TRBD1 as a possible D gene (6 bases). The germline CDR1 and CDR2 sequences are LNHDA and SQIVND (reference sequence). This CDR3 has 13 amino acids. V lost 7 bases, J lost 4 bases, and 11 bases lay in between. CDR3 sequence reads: CASIGTYGNTIYF. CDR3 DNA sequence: TGTGCCAGTATTGGGACATACGGAAACACCATATATTTT.

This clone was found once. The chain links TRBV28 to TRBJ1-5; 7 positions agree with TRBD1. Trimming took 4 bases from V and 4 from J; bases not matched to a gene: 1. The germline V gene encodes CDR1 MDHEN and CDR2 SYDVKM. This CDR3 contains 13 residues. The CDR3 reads CASSWGQNQPQHF. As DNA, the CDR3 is TGTGCCAGCAGTTGGGGACAGAATCAGCCCCAGCATTTT.

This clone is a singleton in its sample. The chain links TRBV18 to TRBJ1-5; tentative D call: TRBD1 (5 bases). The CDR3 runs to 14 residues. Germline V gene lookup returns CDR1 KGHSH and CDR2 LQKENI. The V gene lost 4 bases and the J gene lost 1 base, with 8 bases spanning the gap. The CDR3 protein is CASSLEGSNQPQHF. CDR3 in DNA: TGTGCCAGCTCACTGGAGGGGAGCAATCAGCCCCAGCATTTT.

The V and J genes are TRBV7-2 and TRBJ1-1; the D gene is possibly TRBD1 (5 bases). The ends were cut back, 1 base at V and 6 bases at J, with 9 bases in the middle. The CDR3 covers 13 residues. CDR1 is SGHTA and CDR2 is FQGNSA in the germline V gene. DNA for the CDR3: TGTGCCAGCAGCTTAGAGTGGGGCGCTGAAGCTTTCTTT. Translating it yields CASSLEWGAEAFF.

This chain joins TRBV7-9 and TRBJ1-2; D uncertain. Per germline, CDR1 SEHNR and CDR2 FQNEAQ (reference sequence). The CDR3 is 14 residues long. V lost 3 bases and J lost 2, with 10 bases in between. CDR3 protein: CASSLSTANYGYTF. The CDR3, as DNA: TGTGCCAGCAGCTTGAGTACCGCAAACTATGGCTACACCTTC.

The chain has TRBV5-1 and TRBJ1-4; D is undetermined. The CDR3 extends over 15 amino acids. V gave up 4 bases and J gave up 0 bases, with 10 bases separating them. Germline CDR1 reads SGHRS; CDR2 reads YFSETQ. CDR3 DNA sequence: TGCGCCAGCAGCGCGGATGGTGCAACTAATGAAAAACTGTTTTTT. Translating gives CASSADGATNEKLFF. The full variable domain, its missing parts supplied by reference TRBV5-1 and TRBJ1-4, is KAGVTQTPRYLIKTRGQQVTLSCSPISGHRSVSWYQQTPGQGLQFLFEYFSETQRNKGNFPGRFSGRQFSNSRSEMNVSTLELGDSALYLCASSADGATNEKLFFGSGTQLSVL.

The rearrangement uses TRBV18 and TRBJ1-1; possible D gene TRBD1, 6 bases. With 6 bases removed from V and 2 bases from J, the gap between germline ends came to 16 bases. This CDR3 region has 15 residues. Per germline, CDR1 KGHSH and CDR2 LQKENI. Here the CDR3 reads CASSSRDIRNTEAFF. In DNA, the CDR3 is TGTGCCAGCTCGTCTCGGGACATTCGAAACACTGAAGCTTTCTTT.

The CDR3, as DNA: TGTGCCACCCCGAATGGGGGGGAGGAGTCGGGAGGCTACACCTTC. Its translation is CATPNGGEESGGYTF. The V and J genes are TRBV7-9 and TRBJ1-2; a possible D gene is TRBD1 (5 bases). Germline V CDR1 and CDR2: SEHNR, FQNEAQ (reference sequence). Trimming stripped 10 bases from V and 8 bases from J, with 26 bases between. The CDR3 runs to 15 residues.

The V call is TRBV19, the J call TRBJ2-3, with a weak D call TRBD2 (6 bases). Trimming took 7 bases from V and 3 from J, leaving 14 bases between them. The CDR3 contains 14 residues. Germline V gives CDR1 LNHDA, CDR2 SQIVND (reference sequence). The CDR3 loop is CASNSGGWTDTQYF. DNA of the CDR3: TGTGCCAGTAACTCTGGAGGGTGGACAGATACGCAGTATTTT.

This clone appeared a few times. This CDR3 reads CAGGRNTGELFF. As DNA, the CDR3 is TGTGCCGGAGGGAGGAACACCGGGGAGCTGTTTTTT. J is TRBJ2-2 and V is TRBV6-5, with D perhaps TRBD2 (6 bases). V shed 11 bases and J shed 1 base, with 8 bases lying between them. The CDR3 consists of 12 residues. In germline, CDR1 is MNHEY, CDR2 SVGAGI.

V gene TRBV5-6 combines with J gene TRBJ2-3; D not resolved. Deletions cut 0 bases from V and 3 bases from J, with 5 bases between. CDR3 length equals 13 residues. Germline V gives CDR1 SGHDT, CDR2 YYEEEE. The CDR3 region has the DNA TGTGCCAGCAGCTTGGGTACAACAGATACGCAGTATTTT. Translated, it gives CASSLGTTDTQYF.

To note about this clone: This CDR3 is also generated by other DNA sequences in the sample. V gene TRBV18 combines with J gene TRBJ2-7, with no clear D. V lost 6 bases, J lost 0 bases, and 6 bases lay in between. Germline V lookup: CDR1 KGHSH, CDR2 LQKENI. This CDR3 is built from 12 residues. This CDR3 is CASSPSSYEQYF. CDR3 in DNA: TGTGCCAGCTCCCCGAGCTCCTACGAGCAGTACTTC.

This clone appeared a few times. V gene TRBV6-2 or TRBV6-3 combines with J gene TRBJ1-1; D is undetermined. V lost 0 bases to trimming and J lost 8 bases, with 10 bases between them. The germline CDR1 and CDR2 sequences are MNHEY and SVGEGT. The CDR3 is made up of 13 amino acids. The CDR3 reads CASSYSRTSEAFF. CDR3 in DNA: TGTGCCAGCAGTTACTCGAGAACGTCAGAAGCTTTCTTT.

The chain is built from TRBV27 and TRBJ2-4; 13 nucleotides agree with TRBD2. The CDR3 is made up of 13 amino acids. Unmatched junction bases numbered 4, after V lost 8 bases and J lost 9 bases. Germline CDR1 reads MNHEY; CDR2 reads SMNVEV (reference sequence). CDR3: CASRLAGGGIQYF. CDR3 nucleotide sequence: TGTGCCAGCCGACTAGCGGGAGGTGGCATTCAGTACTTC.

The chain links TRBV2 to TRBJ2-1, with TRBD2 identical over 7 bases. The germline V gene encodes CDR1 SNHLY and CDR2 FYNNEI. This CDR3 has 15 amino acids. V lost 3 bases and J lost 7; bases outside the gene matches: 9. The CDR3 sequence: CASSDSRGRRNEQFF. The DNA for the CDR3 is TGTGCCAGCAGTGATTCTCGCGGGAGAAGAAATGAGCAGTTCTTC.

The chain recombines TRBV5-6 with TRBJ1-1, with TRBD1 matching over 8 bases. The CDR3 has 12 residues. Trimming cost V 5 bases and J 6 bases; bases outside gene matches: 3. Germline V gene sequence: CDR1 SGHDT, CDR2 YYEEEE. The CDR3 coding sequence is TGTGCCAGCAGGACAGGGGCACCTGAAGCTTTCTTT. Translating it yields CASRTGAPEAFF.

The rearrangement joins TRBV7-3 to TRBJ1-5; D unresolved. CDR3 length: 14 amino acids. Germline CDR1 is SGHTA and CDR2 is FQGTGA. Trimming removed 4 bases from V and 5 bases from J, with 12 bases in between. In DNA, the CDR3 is TGTGCCAGCAGCTCCGGACTCGAGGATCAGCCCCAGCATTTT. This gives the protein CASSSGLEDQPQHF. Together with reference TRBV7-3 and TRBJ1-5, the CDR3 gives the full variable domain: GAGVSQTPSNKVTEKGKYVELRCDPISGHTALYWYRQSLGQGPEFLIYFQGTGAADDSGLPNDRFFAVRPEGSVSTLKIQRTERGDSAVYLCASSSGLEDQPQHFGDGTRLSIL.

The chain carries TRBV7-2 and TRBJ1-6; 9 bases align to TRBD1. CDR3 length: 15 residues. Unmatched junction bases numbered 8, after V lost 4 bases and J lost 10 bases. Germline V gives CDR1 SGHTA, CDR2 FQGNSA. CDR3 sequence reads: CASSSGTGLRSPLHF. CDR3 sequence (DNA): TGTGCCAGCAGCTCGGGGACAGGGCTTCGCTCACCCCTCCACTTT.

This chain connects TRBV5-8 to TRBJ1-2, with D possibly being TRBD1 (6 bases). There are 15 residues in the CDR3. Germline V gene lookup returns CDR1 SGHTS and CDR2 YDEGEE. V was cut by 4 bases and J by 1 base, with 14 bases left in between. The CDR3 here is CASSIGQRSNYGYTF. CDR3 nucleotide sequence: TGTGCCAGCAGCATAGGACAGAGAAGTAACTATGGCTACACCTTC.

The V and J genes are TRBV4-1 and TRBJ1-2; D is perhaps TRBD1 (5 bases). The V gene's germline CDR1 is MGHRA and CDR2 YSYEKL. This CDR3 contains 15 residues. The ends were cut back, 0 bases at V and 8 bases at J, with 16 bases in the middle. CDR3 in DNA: TGCGCCAGCAGCCAAGATAAGAGACACCAGGGCGGCTACACCTTC. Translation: CASSQDKRHQGGYTF.